Shown below are 9 T cell receptor beta chains from a single sample sequenced in a study of cytomegalovirus exposure and HLA in healthy donors. The PCR was carried out with 60 Vbeta primers and 13 Jbeta primers. Method: immunoSEQ multiplex PCR; TCRdb's copy keeps in-frame clones and lacks some. The sample consists of more than 90,000 clones, about two thirds of them appearing once. The specimen sequenced was PBMCs. Receptor source: a man under 40 in good health and CMV-seropositive.

J is TRBJ1-5 and V is TRBV4-3; weak D call: TRBD1 (6 bases). V was shortened by 0 bases and J by 3 bases, with 9 bases between the two germline ends. Per germline, CDR1 LGHNA and CDR2 YSLEER. The CDR3 runs to 15 residues. CDR3 DNA: TGCGCCAGCAGCCAAGAGAGGGGGAACAATCAGCCCCAGCATTTT. It encodes CASSQERGNNQPQHF.

This clone was picked up a small number of times. In DNA, the CDR3 is TGCGCCAGCAGCGTTAGCGGGACAGGGGCGGATTATGAGCAGTTCTTC. Translated, it gives CASSVSGTGADYEQFF. The chain employs TRBV4-1 and TRBJ2-1; 10 nucleotides match TRBD1. The CDR3 is 16 residues long. V shed 5 bases and J 8 bases; nucleotides not matched to a gene: 12. Germline V gives CDR1 MGHRA, CDR2 YSYEKL.

The chain is built from TRBV14 and TRBJ2-6; 7 bases match TRBD1. From germline, CDR1 is SGHDN and CDR2 FVKESK. The CDR3 runs to 17 residues. V trimming: 5 bases; J trimming: 4 bases; junction bases outside the gene matches: 11. CDR3 sequence reads: CASSWGQLVLGANVLTF. Here the CDR3 DNA reads TGTGCCAGCAGCTGGGGACAGCTAGTTCTCGGGGCCAACGTCCTGACTTTC.

The table lists this clone with a few counts. The genes are TRBV18 and TRBJ1-1; 9 bases align to TRBD1. The CDR3 length is 15 residues. Germline loops: CDR1 KGHSH, CDR2 LQKENI. Trimming took 5 bases from V and 0 from J; bases not matched to a gene: 4. CDR3 loop: CASSGGTGMNTEAFF. In DNA, the CDR3 is TGTGCCAGCTCAGGCGGGACAGGGATGAACACTGAAGCTTTCTTT. Full variable domain (rest looked up from reference TRBV18 and TRBJ1-1): NAGVMQNPRHLVRRRGQEARLRCSPMKGHSHVYWYRQLPEEGLKFMVYLQKENIIDESGMPKERFSAEFPKEGPSILRIQQVVRGDSAAYFCASSGGTGMNTEAFFGQGTRLTVV.

In regard to this clone: The identical CDR3 is also encoded by other nucleotide sequences in the sample. CDR3 loop: CASSLSGTDTQYF. DNA of the CDR3: TGTGCCAGTAGCCTTAGCGGCACAGATACGCAGTATTTT. The chain has TRBV19 and TRBJ2-3, with D tentatively TRBD2 (5 bases). The ends were cut back, 6 bases at V and 1 base at J, with 8 bases in the middle. The germline CDR1 and CDR2 sequences are LNHDA and SQIVND (reference sequence). The CDR3 runs to 13 residues.

This clone was counted between two and nine times. The rearrangement uses TRBV7-9 and TRBJ1-1; D gene uncertain. The CDR3 has 13 amino acids. Germline CDR1 is SEHNR and CDR2 is FQNEAQ (reference sequence). V was clipped by 2 bases and J by 2 bases, with 6 bases between them. The CDR3 DNA reads as TGTGCCAGCAGCTTAATGGGCAACACTGAAGCTTTCTTT. It encodes CASSLMGNTEAFF.

A note on this clone: The sample has other DNA sequences that encode this CDR3 too. The J gene is TRBJ1-2, the V gene TRBV14, with D maybe TRBD1 (6 bases). V gave up 9 bases and J gave up 0 bases, with 29 bases separating them. The CDR3 totals 19 residues. The V gene's germline CDR1 is SGHDN and CDR2 FVKESK. The CDR3 spells CASGGQPMGVWGSNYGYTF. The DNA for the CDR3 is TGTGCCAGTGGAGGACAGCCGATGGGGGTCTGGGGTTCTAACTATGGCTACACCTTC.

The chain couples TRBV30 to TRBJ1-4; TRBD1 aligns across 9 bases. CDR1 GTSNPN and CDR2 SVGIG come from the germline V gene (reference sequence). The junction had 8 bases not matched to a gene; V was cut back by 3 bases and J by 12 bases. CDR3 length equals 13 residues. The CDR3 DNA sequence: TGTGCCTGGAGGAGACAGGGGGGGAAGGAACTGTTTTTT. Amino acids: CAWRRQGGKELFF.

This clone was recorded only once. This chain links TRBV5-1 with TRBJ1-3, with D perhaps matching TRBD1 (6 bases). In germline, CDR1 is SGHRS, CDR2 YFSETQ. This CDR3 contains 16 residues. Between the trimmed V and J ends, which lost 0 bases and 4 bases, there was a span of 14 bases. CDR3 loop: CASSLDSQGSGNTIYF. As DNA, the CDR3 is TGCGCCAGCAGCTTGGATTCACAGGGTTCGGGAAACACCATATATTTT.